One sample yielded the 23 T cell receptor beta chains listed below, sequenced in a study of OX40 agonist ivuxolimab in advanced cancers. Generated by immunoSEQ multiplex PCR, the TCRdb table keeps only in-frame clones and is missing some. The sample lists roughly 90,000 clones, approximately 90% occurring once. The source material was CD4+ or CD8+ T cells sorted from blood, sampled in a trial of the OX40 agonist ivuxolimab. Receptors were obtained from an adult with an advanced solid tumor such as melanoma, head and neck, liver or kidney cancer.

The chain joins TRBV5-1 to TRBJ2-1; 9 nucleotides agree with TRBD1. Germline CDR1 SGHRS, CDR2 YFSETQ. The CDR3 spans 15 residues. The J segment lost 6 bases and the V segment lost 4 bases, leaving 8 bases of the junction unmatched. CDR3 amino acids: CASSPGTGSPNEQFF. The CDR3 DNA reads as TGCGCCAGCAGCCCAGGGACAGGGTCACCCAATGAGCAGTTCTTC.

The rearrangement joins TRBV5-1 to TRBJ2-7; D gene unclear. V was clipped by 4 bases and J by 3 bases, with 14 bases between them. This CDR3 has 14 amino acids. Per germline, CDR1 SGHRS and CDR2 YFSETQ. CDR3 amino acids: CASSADGEFYEQYF. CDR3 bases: TGCGCCAGCAGCGCGGACGGTGAGTTCTACGAGCAGTACTTC.

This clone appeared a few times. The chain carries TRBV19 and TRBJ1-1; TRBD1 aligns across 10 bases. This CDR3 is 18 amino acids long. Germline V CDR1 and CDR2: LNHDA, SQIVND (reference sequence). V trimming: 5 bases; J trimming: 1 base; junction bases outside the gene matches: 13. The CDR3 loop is CASSFPAGQGLSNTEAFF. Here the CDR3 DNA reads TGTGCCAGTAGTTTTCCCGCGGGACAGGGGTTGTCGAACACTGAAGCTTTCTTT.

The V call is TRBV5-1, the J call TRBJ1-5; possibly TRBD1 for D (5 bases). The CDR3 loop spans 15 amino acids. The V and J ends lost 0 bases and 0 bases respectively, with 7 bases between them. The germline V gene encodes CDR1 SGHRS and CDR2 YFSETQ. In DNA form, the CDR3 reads TGCGCCAGCAGCTTGGGACAGTATAGCAATCAGCCCCAGCATTTT. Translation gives CASSLGQYSNQPQHF.

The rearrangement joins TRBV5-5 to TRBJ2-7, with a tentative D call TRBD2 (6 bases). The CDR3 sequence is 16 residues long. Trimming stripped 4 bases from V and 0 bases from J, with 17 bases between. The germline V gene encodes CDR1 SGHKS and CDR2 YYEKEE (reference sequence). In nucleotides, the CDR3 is TGTGCCAGCAGCCGATCGAGGGACGGGAGCTCCTACGAGCAGTACTTC. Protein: CASSRSRDGSSYEQYF.

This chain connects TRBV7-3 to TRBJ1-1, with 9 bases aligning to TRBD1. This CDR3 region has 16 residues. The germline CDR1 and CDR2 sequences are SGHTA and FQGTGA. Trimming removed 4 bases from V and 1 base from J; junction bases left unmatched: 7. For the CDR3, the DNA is TGTGCCAGCAGCTCGACAGGGGGATTGGGGAACACTGAAGCTTTCTTT. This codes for CASSSTGGLGNTEAFF. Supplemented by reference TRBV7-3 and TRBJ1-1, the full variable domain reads GAGVSQTPSNKVTEKGKYVELRCDPISGHTALYWYRQSLGQGPEFLIYFQGTGAADDSGLPNDRFFAVRPEGSVSTLKIQRTERGDSAVYLCASSSTGGLGNTEAFFGQGTRLTVV.

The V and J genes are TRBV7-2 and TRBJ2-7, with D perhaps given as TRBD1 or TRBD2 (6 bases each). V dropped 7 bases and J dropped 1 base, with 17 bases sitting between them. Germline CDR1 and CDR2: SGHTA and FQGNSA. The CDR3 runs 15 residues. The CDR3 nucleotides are TGTGCCAGCAACCGGAGGGGGTCAACTTCCTACGAGCAGTACTTC. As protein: CASNRRGSTSYEQYF. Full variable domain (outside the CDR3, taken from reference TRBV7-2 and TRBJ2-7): GAGVSQSPSNKVTEKGKDVELRCDPISGHTALYWYRQSLGQGLEFLIYFQGNSAPDKSGLPSDRFSAERTGGSVSTLTIQRTQQEDSAVYLCASNRRGSTSYEQYFGPGTRLTVT.

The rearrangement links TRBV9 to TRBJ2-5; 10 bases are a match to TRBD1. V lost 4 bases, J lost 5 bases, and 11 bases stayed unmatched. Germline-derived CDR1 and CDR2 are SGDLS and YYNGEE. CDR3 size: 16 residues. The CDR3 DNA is TGTGCCAGCAGCTCCCGGGACAGGGGAGAGGAGGAGACCCAGTACTTC. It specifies CASSSRDRGEEETQYF. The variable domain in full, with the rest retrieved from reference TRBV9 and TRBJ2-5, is DSGVTQTPKHLITATGQRVTLRCSPRSGDLSVYWYQQSLDQGLQFLIQYYNGEERAKGNILERFSAQQFPDLHSELNLSSLELGDSALYFCASSSRDRGEEETQYFGPGTRLLVL.

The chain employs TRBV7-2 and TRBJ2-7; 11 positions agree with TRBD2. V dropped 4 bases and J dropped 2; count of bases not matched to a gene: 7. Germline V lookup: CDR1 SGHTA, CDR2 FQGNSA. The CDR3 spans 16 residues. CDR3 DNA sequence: TGTGCCAGCAGCTCGACCGGGACTAGCGGAACCTACGAGCAGTACTTC. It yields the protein CASSSTGTSGTYEQYF.

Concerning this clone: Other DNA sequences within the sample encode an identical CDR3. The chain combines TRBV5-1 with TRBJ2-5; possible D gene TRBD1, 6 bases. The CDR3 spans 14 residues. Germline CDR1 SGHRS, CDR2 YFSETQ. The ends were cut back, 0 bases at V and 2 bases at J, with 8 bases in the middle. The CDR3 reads CASSLGRGQETQYF. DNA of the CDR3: TGCGCCAGCAGCTTGGGCAGGGGACAAGAGACCCAGTACTTC.

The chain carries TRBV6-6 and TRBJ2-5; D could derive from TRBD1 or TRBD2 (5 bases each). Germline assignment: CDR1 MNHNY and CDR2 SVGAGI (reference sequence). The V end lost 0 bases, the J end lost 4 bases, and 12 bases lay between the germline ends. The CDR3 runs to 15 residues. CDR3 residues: CASSYSGTSGETQYF. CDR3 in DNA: TGTGCCAGCAGTTACTCGGGGACCAGTGGAGAGACCCAGTACTTC.

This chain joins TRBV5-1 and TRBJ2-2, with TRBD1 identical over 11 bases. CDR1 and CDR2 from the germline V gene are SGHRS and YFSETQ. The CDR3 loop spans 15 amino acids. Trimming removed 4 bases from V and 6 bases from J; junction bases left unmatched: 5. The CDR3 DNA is TGCGCCAGCAGCCCCCGGGACAGGGGGTCCGGGGAGCTGTTTTTT. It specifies CASSPRDRGSGELFF.

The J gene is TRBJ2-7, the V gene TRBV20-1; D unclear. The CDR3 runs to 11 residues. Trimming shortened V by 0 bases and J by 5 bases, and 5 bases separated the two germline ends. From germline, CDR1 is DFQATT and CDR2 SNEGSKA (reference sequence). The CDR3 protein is CSARERNEQYF. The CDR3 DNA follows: TGCAGTGCTAGAGAGAGGAACGAGCAGTACTTC.

The CDR3 loop reads CASSKNNLGNTEAFF. The CDR3 coding sequence is TGTGCCAGCAGTAAAAACAATCTAGGGAACACTGAAGCTTTCTTT. The chain couples TRBV5-6 to TRBJ1-1; no reliable D call. The CDR3 totals 15 residues. With 5 bases removed from V and 1 base from J, the gap between germline ends came to 15 bases. Germline CDR1 and CDR2: SGHDT and YYEEEE.

The DNA for the CDR3 is TGTGCCAGCAGCTTAGGGGCCAGGGAGACAGATACGCAGTATTTT. Amino acid sequence: CASSLGARETDTQYF. V and J are TRBV11-2 and TRBJ2-3; D possibly uses TRBD1 or TRBD2 (5 bases each). The CDR3 has 15 amino acids. The germline V gene has CDR1 SGHAT and CDR2 FQNNGV. Between the trimmed V and J ends, which lost 1 base and 3 bases, there was a span of 11 bases.

CDR3 loop: CASSVIAGVYEQYF. The CDR3 DNA sequence: TGTGCCAGCAGCGTCATAGCGGGAGTCTACGAGCAGTACTTC. The rearrangement links TRBV6-1 to TRBJ2-7; TRBD2 aligns across 9 bases. Germline V CDR1 and CDR2: MNHNS, SASEGT. V dropped 6 bases and J dropped 3; count of bases not matched to a gene: 6. This CDR3 is 14 amino acids long.

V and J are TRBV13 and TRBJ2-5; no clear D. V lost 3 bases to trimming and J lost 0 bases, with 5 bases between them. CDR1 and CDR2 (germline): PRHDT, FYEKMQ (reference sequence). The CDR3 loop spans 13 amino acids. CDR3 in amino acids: CASSLRNQETQYF. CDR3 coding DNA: TGTGCCAGCAGCTTGAGAAACCAAGAGACCCAGTACTTC.

This chain's CDR3 is CASSQDSISSGNTIYF. The CDR3 DNA sequence: TGCGCCAGCAGCCAAGATTCCATTTCCTCTGGAAACACCATATATTTT. The J gene is TRBJ1-3, the V gene TRBV4-3; no clear D. The CDR3 loop spans 16 amino acids. Trimming pared 0 bases from V and 0 bases from J, leaving 9 bases between. CDR1 and CDR2 (germline): LGHNA, YSLEER.

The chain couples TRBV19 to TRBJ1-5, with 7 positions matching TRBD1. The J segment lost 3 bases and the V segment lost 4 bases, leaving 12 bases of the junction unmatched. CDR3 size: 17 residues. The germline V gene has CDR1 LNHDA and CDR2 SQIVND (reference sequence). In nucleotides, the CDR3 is TGTGCCAGTAGTAGCTATTTCGGGGGACAGAACAATCAGCCCCAGCATTTT. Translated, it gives CASSSYFGGQNNQPQHF. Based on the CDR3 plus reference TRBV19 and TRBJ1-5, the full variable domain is DGGITQSPKYLFRKEGQNVTLSCEQNLNHDAMYWYRQDPGQGLRLIYYSQIVNDFQKGDIAEGYSVSREKKESFPLTVTSAQKNPTAFYLCASSSYFGGQNNQPQHFGDGTRLSIL.

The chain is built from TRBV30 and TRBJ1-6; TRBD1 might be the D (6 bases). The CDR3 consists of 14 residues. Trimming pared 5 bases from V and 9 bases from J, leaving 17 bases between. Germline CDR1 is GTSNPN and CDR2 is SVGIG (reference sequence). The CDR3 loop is CAWGLVGGGSPLHF. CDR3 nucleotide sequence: TGTGCCTGGGGGCTCGTCGGGGGCGGTTCACCCCTCCACTTT.

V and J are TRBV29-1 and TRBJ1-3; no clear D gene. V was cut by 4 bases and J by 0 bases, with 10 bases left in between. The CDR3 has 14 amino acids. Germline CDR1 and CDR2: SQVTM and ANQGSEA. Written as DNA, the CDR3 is TGCAGCGTTGGAGGGTTGGGCTCTGGAAACACCATATATTTT. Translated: CSVGGLGSGNTIYF.

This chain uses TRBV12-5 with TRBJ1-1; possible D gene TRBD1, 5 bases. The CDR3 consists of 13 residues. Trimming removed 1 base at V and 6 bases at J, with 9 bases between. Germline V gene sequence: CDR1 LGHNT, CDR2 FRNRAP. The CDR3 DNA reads TGTGCTAGTGGTTTGGCCGTGGGGGCTGAAGCTTTCTTT. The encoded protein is CASGLAVGAEAFF.

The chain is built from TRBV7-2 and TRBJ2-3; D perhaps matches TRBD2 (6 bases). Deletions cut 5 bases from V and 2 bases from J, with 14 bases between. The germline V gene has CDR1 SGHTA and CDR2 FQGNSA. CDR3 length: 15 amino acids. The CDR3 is CASSLTSIPTDTQYF. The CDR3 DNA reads TGTGCCAGCAGCCTTACTAGCATACCCACAGATACGCAGTATTTT.